This T cell receptor (beta chain) was retrieved from a study of shared clonotypes between healthy human individuals (dated by TCRdb to 2018 to 2020). Context from the whole study: A couple of women and three men aged 18 to 49 years were included in the cohort. Between about 0.85 and 8.9 billion PBMCs per donor were obtained by leukapheresis. For each donor, three plates each were used for CD4 naive and CD4 memory, two plates were used for CD8 naive, and one plate was used for CD8 memory. The study deeply sequenced blood TCR repertoires of roughly five healthy adults to estimate repertoire size and the extent of clonotype sharing between individuals. Different laboratories and diverse techniques were used to prepare libraries and sequence TCR repertoires, to increase sequencing depth and limit assay-specific biases.

What the work shows at the level of the full study, not this receptor alone: Based on pairwise subsampling, the degree of clonotype sharing among donors was expected to be affected by sequencing depth. Sampling was restricted to blood, and TCR repertoires in tissue are likely to differ from TCR repertoires in blood. When several donors were compared, the shared fraction of clonotypes was approximately 5% for naive CD4, over 3% for naive CD8, 2.3% for memory CD4, and 0.3% to 0.5% for memory CD8. Larger estimated clonotype richness was generally found for naive subsets than for memory subsets. Because the study included only a small number of donors, the genetic and exposure-history diversity represented was limited. Even with the large sequencing depth, rarefaction of the sorted-subset datasets indicated that sequencing was incomplete. Clonotypes shared by all four sorted-subset donors showed higher generation probabilities than non-shared clonotypes.

Using the deep immunoSEQ assay, TCR CDR3 regions were amplified from genomic DNA by multiplex PCR. For each cell subset, the extracted genomic DNA was distributed evenly across all wells of several immunoSEQ 96-well plates, and each plate served as one replicate. For sorted subsets, each replicate PCR was loaded with approximately 200 ng genomic DNA, equivalent to roughly 30,000 T cell genomes. The purified libraries were quantified using a Qubit 3.0 fluorometer, sized with a Bioanalyzer 2100, and then quantified again using the KAPA Library Quantification kit. A separate single-read 150-cycle Illumina NextSeq 550 flow cell was used to sequence each immunoSEQ 96-well plate. On the study's bioinformatics: Because only junctional sequences without quality scores were contained in the immunoSEQ output, filtering matching that applied to full-length reads could not be performed. To assign V/J genes and CDR3, sequences were annotated against IMGT germline references using PyIR, a Python wrapper for IgBLAST v1.9. Reads were removed for weak V/J assignments (E-value above 1e-6), missing CDR3, stop codons, out-of-frame junctions, or ambiguous translated residues. V3J clonotypes were defined as sequences sharing an identical inferred V gene, J gene, and CDR3 amino acid sequence. To compute the percentage overlap between repertoires, the number of shared unique clonotypes was divided by the size of the smaller repertoire. RTK rarefaction, the Chao1 estimator, and Recon v2.1 estimates of unobserved clonotypes were used to assess repertoire richness. Generation probabilities were computed with OLGA for all TCRbeta clonotypes obtained by the gDNA method from a few donors. Entries here come from immuneACCESS through TCRdb and include only in-frame sequences with V and J called. Some clones fail to appear in such tables; in the studies checked, an unresolved V gene covers under half of the shortfall, and the cause of the remainder is unknown. That table supplies the V and J calls and clone size; D and trimming were determined from the DNA. A total of about 980,000 clones appear in this sample, more than 75% of them only once. The biggest ten clones account for roughly 1.5% of the sample.

Healthy HIV-negative adults with no recently reported acute infections or vaccinations were included as donors. Every donor was a Caucasian adult living in Nashville, Tennessee, USA. Magnetic negative selection was used to enrich CD4+ T cells, after which naive cells were positively selected on CD45RA and the negative fraction became the memory subset. Blood was obtained by leukapheresis, after which PBMCs were separated by Ficoll-Histopaque density gradient centrifugation and cryopreserved in liquid nitrogen vapor phase. Purity and quantity of every magnetically sorted T cell population were checked by analytical flow cytometry. From each sorted fraction, genomic DNA was isolated and quantified by UV absorbance on a Nanodrop 2000c. Comments on this clone: The target of this receptor is not known. No per-base quality is available; no much larger clone lies one base away.

Material for sequencing was memory CD4+ T cells sorted from blood. In light of the paper, this sample's cell subset or site label describes: CD45RA-negative fraction. The sequence was obtained from a man aged 18 to 35 in good health.

The encoded CDR3 is CASSLGARGGYNEQFF. The sequenced DNA: TGTGCCAGCAGCTTAGGGGCCCGGGGGGGCTACAATGAGCAGTTCTTC. The sequence links TRBV13 to TRBJ2-1, with TRBD2 identical over 8 junction bases. Trimming removed 0 bases from V and 3 bases from J; the gene matches leave 4 bases unexplained. Looking up the germline V gene (reference sequence) yields CDR1 PRHDT and CDR2 FYEKMQ. The CDR3, from cysteine to phenylalanine, totals 16 residues. Only the CDR3 DNA stays, 48 bases, in frame from base 1.